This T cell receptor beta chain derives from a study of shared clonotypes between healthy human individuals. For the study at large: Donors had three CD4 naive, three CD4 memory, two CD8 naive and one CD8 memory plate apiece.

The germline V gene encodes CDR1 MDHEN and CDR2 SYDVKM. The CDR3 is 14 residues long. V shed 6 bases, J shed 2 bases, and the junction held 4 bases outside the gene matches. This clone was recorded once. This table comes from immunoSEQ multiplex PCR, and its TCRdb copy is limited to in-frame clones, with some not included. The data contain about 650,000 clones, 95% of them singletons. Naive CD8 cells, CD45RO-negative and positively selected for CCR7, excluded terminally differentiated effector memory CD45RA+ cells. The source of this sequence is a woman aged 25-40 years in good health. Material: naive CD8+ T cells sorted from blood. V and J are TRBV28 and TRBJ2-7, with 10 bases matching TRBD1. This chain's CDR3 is CASSHGQGAYEQYF. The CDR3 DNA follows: TGTGCCAGCAGCCACGGACAGGGGGCCTACGAGCAGTACTTC.